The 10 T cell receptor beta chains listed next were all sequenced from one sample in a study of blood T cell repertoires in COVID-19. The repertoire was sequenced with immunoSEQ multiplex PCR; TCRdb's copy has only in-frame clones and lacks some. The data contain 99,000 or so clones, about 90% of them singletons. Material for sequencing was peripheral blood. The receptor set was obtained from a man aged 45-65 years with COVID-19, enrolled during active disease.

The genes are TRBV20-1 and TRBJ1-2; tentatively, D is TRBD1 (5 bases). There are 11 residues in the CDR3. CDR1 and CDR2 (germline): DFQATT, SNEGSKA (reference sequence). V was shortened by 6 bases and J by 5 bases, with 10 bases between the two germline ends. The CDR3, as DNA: TGCAGTGCCGTACAGGATTATGGCTACACCTTC. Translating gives CSAVQDYGYTF.

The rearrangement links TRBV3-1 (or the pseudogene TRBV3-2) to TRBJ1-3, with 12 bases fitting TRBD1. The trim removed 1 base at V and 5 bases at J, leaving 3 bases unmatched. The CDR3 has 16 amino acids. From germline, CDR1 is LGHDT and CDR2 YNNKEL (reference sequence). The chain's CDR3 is CASSQAGTGGRNTIYF. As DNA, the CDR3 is TGTGCCAGCAGCCAAGCTGGGACAGGGGGCAGAAACACCATATATTTT.

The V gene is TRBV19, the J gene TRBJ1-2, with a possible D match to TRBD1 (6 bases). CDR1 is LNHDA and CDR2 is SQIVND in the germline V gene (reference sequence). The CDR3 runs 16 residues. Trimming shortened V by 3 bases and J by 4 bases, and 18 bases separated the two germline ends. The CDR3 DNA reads TGTGCCAGTAGTATTACCCCTGGGGGCAGAGCCTATGGCTACACCTTC. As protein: CASSITPGGRAYGYTF.

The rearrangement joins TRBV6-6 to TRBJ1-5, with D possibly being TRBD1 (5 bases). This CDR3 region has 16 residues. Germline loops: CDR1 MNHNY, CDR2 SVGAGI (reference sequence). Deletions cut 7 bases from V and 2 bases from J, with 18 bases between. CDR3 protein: CASTTCGAWGNQPQHF. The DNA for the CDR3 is TGTGCCAGCACCACTTGCGGGGCGTGGGGCAATCAGCCCCAGCATTTT.

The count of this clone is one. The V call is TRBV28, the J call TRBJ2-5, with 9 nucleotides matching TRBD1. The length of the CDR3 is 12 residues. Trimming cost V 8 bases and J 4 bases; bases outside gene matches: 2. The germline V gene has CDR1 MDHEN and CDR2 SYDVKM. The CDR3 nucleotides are TGTGCCAGCGCGGACAGGGGAGAGACCCAGTACTTC. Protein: CASADRGETQYF.

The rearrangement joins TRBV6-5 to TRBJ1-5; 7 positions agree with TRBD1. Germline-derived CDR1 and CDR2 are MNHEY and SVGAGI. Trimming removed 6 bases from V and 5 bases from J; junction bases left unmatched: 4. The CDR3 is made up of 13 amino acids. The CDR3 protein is CASSTGADQPQHF. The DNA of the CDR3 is TGTGCCAGCAGCACAGGGGCAGATCAGCCCCAGCATTTT.

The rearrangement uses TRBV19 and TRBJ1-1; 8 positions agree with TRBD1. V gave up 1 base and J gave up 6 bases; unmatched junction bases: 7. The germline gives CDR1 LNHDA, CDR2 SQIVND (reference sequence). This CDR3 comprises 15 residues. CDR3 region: CASSIVAGGYAEAFF. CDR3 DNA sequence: TGTGCCAGTAGTATAGTCGCAGGGGGCTACGCTGAAGCTTTCTTT. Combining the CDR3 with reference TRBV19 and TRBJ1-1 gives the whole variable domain DGGITQSPKYLFRKEGQNVTLSCEQNLNHDAMYWYRQDPGQGLRLIYYSQIVNDFQKGDIAEGYSVSREKKESFPLTVTSAQKNPTAFYLCASSIVAGGYAEAFFGQGTRLTVV.

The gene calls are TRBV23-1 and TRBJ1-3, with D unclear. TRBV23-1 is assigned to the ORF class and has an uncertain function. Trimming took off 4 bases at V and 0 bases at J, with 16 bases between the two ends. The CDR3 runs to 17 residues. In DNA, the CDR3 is TGCGCCAGCAGTCTCCGGCGGAAGTTGGGCTCTGGAAACACCATATATTTT. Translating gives CASSLRRKLGSGNTIYF.

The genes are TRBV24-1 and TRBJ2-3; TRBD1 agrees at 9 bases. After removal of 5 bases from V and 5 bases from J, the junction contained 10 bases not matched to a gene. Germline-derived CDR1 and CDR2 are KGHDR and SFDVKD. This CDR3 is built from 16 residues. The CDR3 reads CATSALRDRVEDTQYF. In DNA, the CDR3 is TGTGCCACCAGTGCCCTCCGGGACAGGGTGGAAGATACGCAGTATTTT.

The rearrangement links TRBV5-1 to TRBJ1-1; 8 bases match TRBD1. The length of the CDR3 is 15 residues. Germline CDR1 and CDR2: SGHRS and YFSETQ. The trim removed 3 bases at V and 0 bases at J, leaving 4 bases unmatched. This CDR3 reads CASSSGTGMNTEAFF. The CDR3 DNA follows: TGCGCCAGCAGCTCTGGGACAGGAATGAACACTGAAGCTTTCTTT.